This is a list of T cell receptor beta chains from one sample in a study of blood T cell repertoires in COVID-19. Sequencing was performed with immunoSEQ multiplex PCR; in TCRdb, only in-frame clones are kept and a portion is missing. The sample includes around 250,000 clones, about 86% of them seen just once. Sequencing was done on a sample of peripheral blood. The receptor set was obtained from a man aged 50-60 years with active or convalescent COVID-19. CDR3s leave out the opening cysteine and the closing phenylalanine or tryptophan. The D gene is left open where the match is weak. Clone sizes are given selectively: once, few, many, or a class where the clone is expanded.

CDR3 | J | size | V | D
ASSETQGSYEQY | TRBJ2-7 | . | TRBV25-1 | .
ASSQDTGASGNTIY | TRBJ1-3 | few | TRBV4-3 | TRBD1
ASSLVAGAVDEQF | TRBJ2-1 | . | TRBV7-9 | TRBD2
ASSLRDRGKLF | TRBJ1-4 | once | TRBV19 | TRBD1
ASGLAGGSGNEQF | TRBJ2-1 | . | TRBV6-5 | TRBD2
ASSFPATGRGEKLF | TRBJ1-4 | . | TRBV28 | .
ASSSQGATGELF | TRBJ2-2 | . | TRBV19 | TRBD1
ATSDSTKFSYNEQF | TRBJ2-1 | . | TRBV24-1 | .
ASSNGTSGRKDEQF | TRBJ2-1 | . | TRBV9 | TRBD2
ASSQAGRPETQY | TRBJ2-5 | once | TRBV6-5 | TRBD2
ASSVDRAWEKLF | TRBJ1-4 | . | TRBV7-9 | TRBD1
ASSPAIEGEGNEQF | TRBJ2-1 | . | TRBV5-4 | .
ASSEAPRAGGSEQY | TRBJ2-7 | once | TRBV2 | TRBD1
ASSQGQGRWSPLH | TRBJ1-6 | . | TRBV7-2 | TRBD1
AWSALAAGELF | TRBJ2-2 | . | TRBV30 | .
AWSVPLPRGAAYEQY | TRBJ2-7 | . | TRBV30 | .